This T cell receptor (beta chain) was recorded in a study of tumor-infiltrating lymphocytes in oesophageal squamous cell carcinoma. CDR1 is LNHNV and CDR2 is YYDKDF in the germline V gene (reference sequence). Trimming stripped 0 bases from V and 7 bases from J, with 9 bases between. This CDR3 region has 14 residues. TCRdb called the PCR reads again in MiXCR, with one record for every CDR3 protein. The table has 3,000 to 4,000 distinct CDR3 sequences, around 15% seen once. Sequenced input: esophageal tumor tissue. The J gene is TRBJ2-2, the V gene TRBV15, with D tentatively TRBD2 (6 bases). The clonotype comes from a male donor with esophageal squamous cell carcinoma. The CDR3 nucleotides read TGTGCCACCAGCAGAGATGTGGGAGGCGGGGAGCTGTTTTTT. Translated: CATSRDVGGGELFF.